This T cell receptor beta chain was retrieved from a study of shared clonotypes between healthy human individuals. Findings and caveats of the study: Since donors were few, the genetic and exposure-history diversity represented was limited. Non-shared clonotypes had lower generation probabilities than those shared by all four donors.

Assay: immunoSEQ multiplex PCR; the TCRdb copy retains only in-frame clones and omits some. The table includes hundreds of thousands of clones, about 98% detected once. Terminally differentiated effector memory CD45RA+ cells were excluded by CCR7 positive selection of CD45RO-negative cells. All of the donors resided in Nashville, Tennessee, and each was a Caucasian adult. This clone was seen once. The antigen remains unidentified. The V gene's germline CDR1 is MGHRA and CDR2 YSYEKL. The CDR3 loop spans 15 amino acids. The J segment lost 5 bases and the V segment lost 1 base, leaving 5 bases of the junction unmatched.

Sequencing was carried out using naive CD8+ T cells sorted from blood. The source of this sequence is a man younger than 45 in good health. The V call is TRBV4-1, the J call TRBJ2-5; 9 bases line up with TRBD1. CDR3 in amino acids: CASSQVTGGWETQYF. In nucleotides, the CDR3 is TGCGCCAGCAGCCAAGTCACAGGGGGCTGGGAGACCCAGTACTTC.